The 15 T cell receptor beta chains listed next were all sequenced from one sample in a study of CD4 T cells in relation to SARS-CoV-2 and coronaviruses. Generated by immunoSEQ multiplex PCR, the TCRdb table keeps only in-frame clones and is missing some. This sample has 35,000 to 45,000 clones, with around 87% found just once. Sample: memory CD4+ T cells from PBMCs. Source of these receptors: an adult with COVID-19.

The V gene is TRBV6-5, the J gene TRBJ2-7; the match to TRBD1 covers 7 bases. Germline trimming cut 5 bases from V and 2 bases from J; bases unmatched to any gene: 6. The germline CDR1 and CDR2 sequences are MNHEY and SVGAGI. The CDR3 consists of 14 residues. CDR3 nucleotides: TGTGCCAGCAGTCAACCGGGACAGACCTACGAGCAGTACTTC. Translated: CASSQPGQTYEQYF.

The gene calls are TRBV5-4 and TRBJ2-7; tentatively, D is TRBD1 or TRBD2 (5 bases each). CDR1 and CDR2 (germline): SGHNT, YYREEE (reference sequence). The CDR3 contains 14 residues. V dropped 4 bases and J dropped 7 bases, with 18 bases sitting between them. The DNA for the CDR3 is TGTGCCAGCAGCCGGCCCGGGGCCTACGGAGAGCAGTACTTC. The encoded protein is CASSRPGAYGEQYF.

The chain couples TRBV5-1 to TRBJ2-2, with 8 nucleotides matching TRBD1. The V and J ends lost 4 bases and 7 bases, in that order; junction bases with no gene match: 9. The CDR3 loop spans 15 amino acids. CDR1 is SGHRS, CDR2 YFSETQ, per germline. The CDR3 protein is CASSLAATGDGELFF. CDR3 coding DNA: TGCGCCAGCAGCCTGGCGGCGACAGGGGACGGGGAGCTGTTTTTT.

The chain joins TRBV2 to TRBJ1-2; D is uncertain. The CDR3 sequence is 18 residues long. Germline lookup yields CDR1 SNHLY and CDR2 FYNNEI. The V and J ends lost 6 bases and 4 bases respectively, with 27 bases between them. CDR3 residues: CASREVWGSTSSLYGYTF. The CDR3 nucleotides are TGTGCCAGCAGGGAGGTTTGGGGTTCCACCTCGTCCCTCTATGGCTACACCTTC. The full variable domain, completed using reference TRBV2 and TRBJ1-2, is EPEVTQTPSHQVTQMGQEVILRCVPISNHLYFYWYRQILGQKVEFLVSFYNNEISEKSEIFDDQFSVERPDGSNFTLKIRSTKLEDSAMYFCASREVWGSTSSLYGYTFGSGTRLTVV.

This chain links TRBV6-4 with TRBJ1-1; tentative D call: TRBD1 (5 bases). The ends were cut back, 6 bases at V and 0 bases at J, with 11 bases in the middle. Germline V gives CDR1 MRHNA, CDR2 SNTAGT. The length of the CDR3 is 14 residues. CDR3 in amino acids: CASRKDRMNTEAFF. The CDR3 nucleotides are TGTGCCAGCAGGAAAGACAGAATGAACACTGAAGCTTTCTTT.

CDR3 sequence: CASSLVSGWAGELFF. CDR3 DNA: TGTGCCAGCTCGCTGGTTTCGGGGTGGGCCGGGGAGCTGTTTTTT. The chain combines TRBV7-3 with TRBJ2-2; perhaps TRBD2 as D (5 bases). Germline-derived CDR1 and CDR2 are SGHTA and FQGTGA. CDR3 size: 15 residues. Between the trimmed V and J ends, which lost 8 bases and 6 bases, there was a span of 19 bases.

The chain couples TRBV6-5 to TRBJ2-7, with D perhaps matching TRBD1 or TRBD2 (6 bases each). The CDR3 covers 15 residues. The V and J ends lost 6 bases and 0 bases respectively, with 15 bases between them. Germline CDR1 and CDR2: MNHEY and SVGAGI. The CDR3 loop is CASRRDNGASYEQYF. The CDR3, as DNA: TGTGCCAGCAGGCGGGACAACGGGGCCTCCTACGAGCAGTACTTC.

The chain combines TRBV29-1 with TRBJ2-3; no clear D gene. This CDR3 contains 16 residues. From germline, CDR1 is SQVTM and CDR2 ANQGSEA. V lost 1 base to trimming and J lost 3 bases, with 17 bases between them. The CDR3 DNA is TGCAGCGTTGAAGGGGTTCTAGGTCAAGCTACAGATACGCAGTATTTT. Its translation is CSVEGVLGQATDTQYF.

The chain employs TRBV7-2 and TRBJ2-7, with TRBD2 as a possible D gene (6 bases). The CDR3 has 15 amino acids. Germline CDR1 and CDR2: SGHTA and FQGNSA. V lost 3 bases, J lost 5 bases, and 17 bases lay in between. In DNA form, the CDR3 reads TGTGCCAGCAGCTTCGGGGGACTGGGCCTTGACGAGCAGTACTTC. Its protein product is CASSFGGLGLDEQYF.

This rearrangement joins TRBV5-1 to TRBJ2-1; the D gene is possibly TRBD1 (6 bases). V gave up 1 base and J gave up 2 bases, with 10 bases separating them. The CDR3 covers 15 residues. Germline values: CDR1 SGHRS, CDR2 YFSETQ. CDR3: CASSLQGGAYNEQFF. The DNA for the CDR3 is TGCGCCAGCAGCTTGCAAGGGGGAGCCTACAATGAGCAGTTCTTC.

The gene calls are TRBV4-1 and TRBJ1-3, with 10 bases identical to TRBD1. CDR3 length: 17 residues. Trimming took 5 bases from V and 0 from J; bases not matched to a gene: 7. Germline V gives CDR1 MGHRA, CDR2 YSYEKL. CDR3 residues: CASSRDRGPNSGNTIYF. As DNA, the CDR3 is TGCGCCAGCAGCAGGGACAGGGGCCCCAACTCTGGAAACACCATATATTTT.

CDR3 residues: CASSLGLAGQETQYF. DNA of the CDR3: TGTGCCAGCAGCCTCGGACTAGCGGGTCAAGAGACCCAGTACTTC. V is TRBV7-9 and J is TRBJ2-5; TRBD2 matches 11 bases. This CDR3 has 15 amino acids. Per the germline V gene, CDR1 is SEHNR and CDR2 is FQNEAQ (reference sequence). The ends lost 5 bases at V and 2 bases at J; junction bases unmatched: 4. Supplemented by reference TRBV7-9 and TRBJ2-5, the full variable domain reads DTGVSQNPRHKITKRGQNVTFRCDPISEHNRLYWYRQTLGQGPEFLTYFQNEAQLEKSRLLSDRFSAERPKGSFSTLEIQRTEQGDSAMYLCASSLGLAGQETQYFGPGTRLLVL.

The CDR3 DNA sequence: TGTGCCAGTAATATGGTCGGACGAGGACAGCCCCAGCATTTT. Its translation: CASNMVGRGQPQHF. V and J are TRBV2 and TRBJ1-5, with D unclear. This CDR3 is built from 14 residues. Trimming cost V 9 bases and J 7 bases, with 19 bases left between them. The germline gives CDR1 SNHLY, CDR2 FYNNEI. Full variable domain (outside the CDR3, taken from reference TRBV2 and TRBJ1-5): EPEVTQTPSHQVTQMGQEVILRCVPISNHLYFYWYRQILGQKVEFLVSFYNNEISEKSEIFDDQFSVERPDGSNFTLKIRSTKLEDSAMYFCASNMVGRGQPQHFGDGTRLSIL.

V gene TRBV5-1 combines with J gene TRBJ1-2; possibly TRBD1 for D (5 bases). CDR1 and CDR2 (germline): SGHRS, YFSETQ. The CDR3 extends over 16 amino acids. Deletions cut 0 bases from V and 3 bases from J, with 15 bases between. The CDR3, as DNA: TGCGCCAGCAGCTTGGCTCCAGGCGGGACGTACTATGGCTACACCTTC. Translated: CASSLAPGGTYYGYTF.

This clone showed up just once. This sequence joins TRBV11-1 and TRBJ2-5; D possibly uses TRBD1 or TRBD2 (6 bases each). Germline loops: CDR1 SGHAT, CDR2 FQDESV (reference sequence). CDR3 size: 15 residues. V lost 6 bases and J lost 1, with 15 bases in between. The CDR3 DNA follows: TGTGCCAGCAGTCCGGTGGGGGGCTTCCAAGAGACCCAGTACTTC. It encodes CASSPVGGFQETQYF.